The 26 T cell receptor beta chains presented below share a single source sample, sequenced in a study of naive and memory T cell subsets. Study conclusions and caveats: Possibly reflecting memory cells re-expressing CD45RA, a few larger clonotypes occurred in naive repertoires, especially CD8.

Both TRBC1 and TRBC2 were covered by a beta constant-region primer of two equimolar oligonucleotides. The ligated cDNA underwent four PCR rounds using SP2 and nested alpha and beta constant-region primers. TCRdb reprocessed the UMI-ligation and nested PCR reads via MiXCR and lists one record per CDR3 protein. Among under 150,000 distinct CDR3 sequences, approximately 18% were seen once, and the ten largest hold 0.55% to 0.75%. Their antigen targets remain unknown. Input material: naive CD8+ T cells from blood. The receptors were sampled from a human donor in good health.

This chain links TRBV29-1 with TRBJ2-1, with unresolved D. The CDR3 is 13 residues long. V was cut by 2 bases and J by 6 bases, with 11 bases left in between. Germline V lookup: CDR1 SQVTM, CDR2 ANQGSEA. The CDR3 DNA sequence: TGCAGCGTTGAATTCAATAGACCCAATGAGCAGTTCTTC. Translation: CSVEFNRPNEQFF.

J is TRBJ2-1 and V is TRBV10-3, with 11 bases lining up with TRBD2. V was clipped by 11 bases and J by 7 bases; unmatched bases: 13. The CDR3 spans 15 residues. CDR1 is ENHRY, CDR2 SYGVKD, per germline. The CDR3 loop reads CAGSPGTSGLNEQFF. The CDR3 coding sequence is TGTGCCGGTTCGCCGGGGACTAGCGGCCTAAATGAGCAGTTCTTC.

The chain couples TRBV29-1 to TRBJ2-7; maybe TRBD2 (7 bases). CDR1 and CDR2 (germline): SQVTM, ANQGSEA. The CDR3 loop spans 12 amino acids. The V end lost 4 bases, the J end lost 7 bases, and 14 bases lay between the germline ends. The DNA of the CDR3 is TGCAGCGTTGTCGGGGGGCGCGGGGAGCAGTACTTC. It translates to CSVVGGRGEQYF.

This sequence joins TRBV10-2 and TRBJ2-3; D may be TRBD1 (6 bases). CDR1 and CDR2 (germline): WSHSY, SAAADI. The V end was cut by 0 bases, the J end by 6 bases, with 16 bases between. The CDR3 contains 16 residues. The CDR3: CASSESLRGRTDTQYF. DNA for the CDR3: TGCGCCAGCAGTGAGTCGCTCAGGGGCCGTACCGATACGCAGTATTTT.

The chain carries TRBV12-3 or TRBV12-4 and TRBJ2-3, with D unclear. V was cut by 2 bases and J by 0 bases, with 6 bases left in between. This CDR3 spans 14 amino acids. CDR3 coding DNA: TGTGCCAGCAGTTTATCGGCTAGCACAGATACGCAGTATTTT. This encodes CASSLSASTDTQYF.

The chain employs TRBV2 and TRBJ2-3; 10 bases match TRBD2. The CDR3 extends over 15 amino acids. V trimming: 10 bases; J trimming: 2 bases; junction bases outside the gene matches: 9. Germline-derived CDR1 and CDR2 are SNHLY and FYNNEI. CDR3 bases: TGTGCCACCACACAGACTAGCGGGTTCACAGATACGCAGTATTTT. The encoded protein is CATTQTSGFTDTQYF.

The chain joins TRBV28 to TRBJ2-5; D gene ambiguous. The CDR3 has 13 residues. V lost 7 bases and J 7 bases, leaving 16 bases between the germline ends. From germline, CDR1 is MDHEN and CDR2 SYDVKM. The CDR3 DNA reads TGTGCCAGCAACAAAAATCCCGAGGTGACCCAGTACTTC. It codes for CASNKNPEVTQYF.

The chain carries TRBV19 and TRBJ2-3; D unresolved. CDR1 is LNHDA, CDR2 SQIVND, per germline (reference sequence). With 10 bases removed from V and 2 bases from J, the gap between germline ends came to 1 base. The CDR3 runs to 9 residues. DNA for the CDR3: TGTGCCAACACAGATACGCAGTATTTT. It specifies CANTDTQYF.

The chain has TRBV5-1 and TRBJ1-1; D is unresolved. Germline lookup yields CDR1 SGHRS and CDR2 YFSETQ. The V and J ends lost 4 bases and 2 bases respectively, with 21 bases between them. CDR3 length equals 17 residues. CDR3 sequence reads: CASSVDGGRRLNTEAFF. The CDR3 DNA is TGCGCCAGCAGCGTTGATGGTGGCAGACGACTAAACACTGAAGCTTTCTTT.

The chain joins TRBV27 to TRBJ1-4; D remains unclear. CDR3 size: 13 residues. The V end lost 1 base, the J end lost 8 bases, and 8 bases lay between the germline ends. The germline gives CDR1 MNHEY, CDR2 SMNVEV (reference sequence). The CDR3 DNA is TGTGCCAGCAGTTTATGGAGTGGGGAAAAACTGTTTTTT. Translated, it gives CASSLWSGEKLFF.

The gene calls are TRBV6-1 and TRBJ2-1; D perhaps matches TRBD2 (6 bases). Germline-derived CDR1 and CDR2 are MNHNS and SASEGT. The CDR3 consists of 14 residues. Trimming stripped 7 bases from V and 5 bases from J, with 15 bases between. The CDR3 DNA reads TGTGCCAGCACCACTCCGGGAGAGGACAATGAGCAGTTCTTC. Amino acid sequence: CASTTPGEDNEQFF.

The table lists this clonotype with a few counts. This chain links TRBV25-1 with TRBJ2-1; no definite D call. The V and J ends lost 0 bases and 5 bases respectively, with 11 bases between them. This CDR3 spans 15 amino acids. From germline, CDR1 is MGHDK and CDR2 SYGVNS. The chain's CDR3 is CASSEYFASHNEQFF. In DNA form, the CDR3 reads TGTGCCAGCAGTGAATATTTCGCTAGTCACAATGAGCAGTTCTTC.

This clonotype was counted between two and nine times. The rearrangement joins TRBV29-1 to TRBJ2-1; 10 nucleotides line up with TRBD2. With 2 bases clipped from V and 7 bases from J, the junction kept 5 bases outside the gene matches. The CDR3 extends over 14 amino acids. Per the germline V gene, CDR1 is SQVTM and CDR2 is ANQGSEA. The CDR3 region has the DNA TGCAGCGTTGAACCTAGCGGGAGCTGGAATGAGCAGTTCTTC. Its protein is CSVEPSGSWNEQFF.

The chain carries TRBV12-3 or TRBV12-4 and TRBJ1-6; D call uncertain. The CDR3 totals 14 residues. V was cut by 3 bases and J by 4 bases, with 7 bases left in between. CDR3 loop: CASSFRRYNSPLHF. The DNA of the CDR3 is TGTGCCAGCAGTTTCAGACGGTATAATTCACCCCTCCACTTT.

The table lists this clonotype with a few counts. V is TRBV12-3 or TRBV12-4 and J is TRBJ1-6, with D maybe TRBD1 (6 bases). The length of the CDR3 is 13 residues. V was pared by 4 bases and J by 7 bases, with 8 bases between. The CDR3 nucleotides read TGTGCCAGCAGTTGGACAGCGAATTCACCCCTCCACTTT. It yields the protein CASSWTANSPLHF.

The chain has TRBV15 and TRBJ1-5, with D unclear. The CDR3 has 15 residues. The germline V gene encodes CDR1 LNHNV and CDR2 YYDKDF (reference sequence). The V end lost 0 bases, the J end lost 5 bases, and 11 bases lay between the germline ends. The chain's CDR3 is CATSRDLQLDQPQHF. CDR3 DNA sequence: TGTGCCACCAGCAGAGATCTCCAGCTAGATCAGCCCCAGCATTTT.

V is TRBV6-2 or TRBV6-3 and J is TRBJ2-2; the D gene is possibly TRBD1 (5 bases). From germline, CDR1 is MNHEY and CDR2 SVGEGT. The CDR3 has 13 amino acids. V gave up 6 bases and J gave up 4 bases, with 9 bases separating them. The CDR3 DNA reads TGTGCCAGCAGCGTCAGGGTCACCGGGGAGCTGTTTTTT. Amino acid sequence: CASSVRVTGELFF.

This clonotype was found many times. The V and J genes are TRBV4-1 and TRBJ2-2; 8 bases align to TRBD1. CDR1 is MGHRA, CDR2 YSYEKL, per germline. This CDR3 spans 16 amino acids. The junction had 7 bases not matched to a gene; V was cut back by 2 bases and J by 5 bases. The CDR3 nucleotides are TGCGCCAGCAGCCAAAACACAGGGGGGTGGACCGGGGAGCTGTTTTTT. It is translated as CASSQNTGGWTGELFF.

Only a few counts were recorded for this clonotype. The gene calls are TRBV11-2 and TRBJ2-1; 9 positions agree with TRBD1. The CDR3 extends over 23 amino acids. Germline V gene lookup returns CDR1 SGHAT and CDR2 FQNNGV. J was trimmed by 0 bases and V by 6 bases; bases with no gene match: 27. As DNA, the CDR3 is TGTGCCAGCAGTTCACCTCGTGAGTTCCAGTCCGGGACAGGGAGGGCCTCCTACAATGAGCAGTTCTTC. It yields the protein CASSSPREFQSGTGRASYNEQFF. The variable domain in full, with the rest retrieved from reference TRBV11-2 and TRBJ2-1, is EAGVAQSPRYKIIEKRQSVAFWCNPISGHATLYWYQQILGQGPKLLIQFQNNGVVDDSQLPKDRFSAERLKGVDSTLKIQPAKLEDSAVYLCASSSPREFQSGTGRASYNEQFFGPGTRLTVL.

This chain links TRBV20-1 with TRBJ2-3; either TRBD1 or TRBD2 may fit D (5 bases each). Germline V gives CDR1 DFQATT, CDR2 SNEGSKA (reference sequence). This CDR3 spans 18 amino acids. Trimming took off 0 bases at V and 2 bases at J, with 21 bases between the two ends. CDR3: CSARDPKGWGTVTDTQYF. The CDR3, as DNA: TGCAGTGCTAGAGATCCGAAGGGATGGGGGACCGTCACAGATACGCAGTATTTT.

The chain employs TRBV27 and TRBJ2-7, with D tentatively TRBD2 (6 bases). This CDR3 contains 12 residues. Per the germline V gene, CDR1 is MNHEY and CDR2 is SMNVEV (reference sequence). The V end was cut by 6 bases, the J end by 4 bases, with 10 bases between. The CDR3 protein is CASRGLLYEQYF. CDR3 nucleotides: TGTGCCAGCAGGGGACTTCTATACGAGCAGTACTTC.

A few counts support this clonotype. V is TRBV29-1 and J is TRBJ2-1, with D possibly TRBD2 on 5 matching bases. V was cut by 5 bases and J by 1 base, with 15 bases left in between. Germline assignment: CDR1 SQVTM and CDR2 ANQGSEA. The CDR3 has 15 residues. The CDR3 nucleotides read TGCAGCGTTAGTGGTGCGGAGGTATCCTACAATGAGCAGTTCTTC. It translates to CSVSGAEVSYNEQFF.

V usage is TRBV19 and J usage is TRBJ2-2; D is possibly TRBD1 (6 bases). Germline-derived CDR1 and CDR2 are LNHDA and SQIVND (reference sequence). The CDR3 length is 16 residues. Trimming pared 0 bases from V and 4 bases from J, leaving 12 bases between. In DNA form, the CDR3 reads TGTGCCAGTAGTATAGACAGGGGCATACGCACCGGGGAGCTGTTTTTT. Its protein product is CASSIDRGIRTGELFF.

The chain employs TRBV5-4 and TRBJ2-1; TRBD2 is a possible D gene (6 bases). Trimming left V 4 bases short and J 10 bases short, with 9 bases between. The CDR3 sequence is 11 residues long. CDR1 is SGHNT and CDR2 is YYREEE in the germline V gene (reference sequence). In nucleotides, the CDR3 is TGTGCCAGCAGCGAGGGACTCGAGCAGTTCTTC. Translating it yields CASSEGLEQFF.

V gene TRBV27 combines with J gene TRBJ2-1, with D perhaps matching TRBD1 or TRBD2 (5 bases each). The CDR3 covers 14 residues. The V end lost 2 bases, the J end lost 5 bases, and 10 bases lay between the germline ends. Germline CDR1 reads MNHEY; CDR2 reads SMNVEV (reference sequence). The CDR3 bases are TGTGCCAGCAGTTTACCGGGACGGAACAATGAGCAGTTCTTC. This translates into CASSLPGRNNEQFF.

This CDR3 is CASSFQGALTYEQYF. CDR3 coding DNA: TGCGCCAGCAGCTTCCAGGGGGCTCTAACCTACGAGCAGTACTTC. J is TRBJ2-7 and V is TRBV5-1, with 8 bases that match TRBD1. The CDR3 has 15 residues. The germline V gene encodes CDR1 SGHRS and CDR2 YFSETQ. V lost 2 bases to trimming and J lost 2 bases; unmatched junction nucleotides: 6.